What follows is one TCR beta chain and its context. Its antigen is unidentified. The data were taken from a study of OX40 agonist ivuxolimab in advanced cancers. Across the study: Earlier anti-PD-1, anti-PD-L1 or anti-CTLA-4 therapy was permitted; over 35% had received some. Study-wide findings and caveats: At 0.1 to 3.0 mg/kg and by week 6, CD4+ and CD8+ T cells in the blood had expanded clonally.

Assay: immunoSEQ multiplex PCR; the TCRdb copy retains only in-frame clones and omits some. The sample holds approximately 11,000 clones, 60% to 80% seen once. Blood specimens came from baseline, cycle 4 day 1, and cycle 7 day 1. The trim removed 1 base at V and 0 bases at J, leaving 6 bases unmatched. The CDR3 loop spans 19 amino acids. Looked up from germline, CDR1 is SGHDT and CDR2 is YYEEEE. Sequencing used CD4+ or CD8+ T cells sorted from blood, obtained in a trial of the OX40 agonist ivuxolimab. The gene calls are TRBV5-6 and TRBJ2-2, with 13 positions matching TRBD2. This clonotype was obtained from an adult with an advanced solid tumor such as melanoma, head and neck, liver or kidney cancer. Here the CDR3 DNA reads TGTGCCAGCAGCTTGAAATTAGGACTAGCGGGAGCGAACACCGGGGAGCTGTTTTTT. This codes for CASSLKLGLAGANTGELFF.